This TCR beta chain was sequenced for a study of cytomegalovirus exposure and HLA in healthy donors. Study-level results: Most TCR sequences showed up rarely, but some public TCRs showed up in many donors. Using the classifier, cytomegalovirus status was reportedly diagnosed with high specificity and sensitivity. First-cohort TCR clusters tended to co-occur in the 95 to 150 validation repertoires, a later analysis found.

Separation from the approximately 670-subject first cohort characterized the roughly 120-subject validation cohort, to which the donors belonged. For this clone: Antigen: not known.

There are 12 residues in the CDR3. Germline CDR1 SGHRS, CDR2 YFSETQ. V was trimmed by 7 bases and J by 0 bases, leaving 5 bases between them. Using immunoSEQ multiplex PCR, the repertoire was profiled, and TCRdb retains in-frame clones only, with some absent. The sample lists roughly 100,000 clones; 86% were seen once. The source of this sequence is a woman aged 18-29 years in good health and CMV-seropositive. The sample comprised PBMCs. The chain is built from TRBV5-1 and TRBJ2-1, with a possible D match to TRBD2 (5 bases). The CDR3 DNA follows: TGCGCCAGCGGAGGCTCCTACAATGAGCAGTTCTTC. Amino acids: CASGGSYNEQFF. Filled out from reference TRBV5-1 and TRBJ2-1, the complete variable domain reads KAGVTQTPRYLIKTRGQQVTLSCSPISGHRSVSWYQQTPGQGLQFLFEYFSETQRNKGNFPGRFSGRQFSNSRSEMNVSTLELGDSALYLCASGGSYNEQFFGPGTRLTVL.